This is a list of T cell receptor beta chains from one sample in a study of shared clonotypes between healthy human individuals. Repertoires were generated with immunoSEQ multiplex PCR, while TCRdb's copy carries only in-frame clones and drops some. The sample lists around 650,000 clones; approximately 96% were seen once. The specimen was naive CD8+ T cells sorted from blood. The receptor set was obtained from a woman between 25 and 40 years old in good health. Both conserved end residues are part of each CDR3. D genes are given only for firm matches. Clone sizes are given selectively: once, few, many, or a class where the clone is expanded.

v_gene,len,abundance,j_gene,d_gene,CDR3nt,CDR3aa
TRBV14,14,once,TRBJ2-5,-,TGTGCCAGCAGCCACCCCAGGGGCCAAGAGACCCAGTACTTC,CASSHPRGQETQYF
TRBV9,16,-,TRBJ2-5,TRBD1,TGTGCCAGCAGCGTAGGGGGGACAGGGGTTAAAGAGACCCAGTACTTC,CASSVGGTGVKETQYF
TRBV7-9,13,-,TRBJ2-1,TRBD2,TGTGCCAGCGCTAGCGGGTCCTACAATGAGCAGTTCTTC,CASASGSYNEQFF
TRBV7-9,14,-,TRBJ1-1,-,TGTGCCAGCAGCCCGACAGTCCCATCCACTGAAGCTTTCTTT,CASSPTVPSTEAFF
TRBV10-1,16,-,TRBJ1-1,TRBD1,TGCGCCAGCAGTGGGACAGGGAATCTGTGGGGCACTGAAGCTTTCTTT,CASSGTGNLWGTEAFF
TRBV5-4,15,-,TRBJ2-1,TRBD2,TGTGCCAGCAGCCAACTAGCGGCCTCCTACAATGAGCAGTTCTTC,CASSQLAASYNEQFF
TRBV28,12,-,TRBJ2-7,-,TGTGCCAGCAGTTCTGATCCCTACGAGCAGTACTTC,CASSSDPYEQYF
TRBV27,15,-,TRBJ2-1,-,TGTGCCAGCAGTACCCGACAGTACTGGGGCAATGAGCAGTTCTTC,CASSTRQYWGNEQFF
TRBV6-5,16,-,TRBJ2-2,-,TGTGCCAGCAGTTCTTTGCTAGGAACGAACACCGGGGAGCTGTTTTTT,CASSSLLGTNTGELFF
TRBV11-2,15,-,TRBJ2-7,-,TGTGCCAGCAGCTTAGGGGGCGGGGCCTACTACGAGCAGTACTTC,CASSLGGGAYYEQYF
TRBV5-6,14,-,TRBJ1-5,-,TGTGCCAGCAGCCGGGGGAGGGGAGGTCAGCCCCAGCATTTT,CASSRGRGGQPQHF
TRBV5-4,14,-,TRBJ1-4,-,TGTGCCAGCAGCTTGGCTGGGCCTAATGAAAAACTGTTTTTT,CASSLAGPNEKLFF
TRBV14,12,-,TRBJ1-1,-,TGTGCCAGCAGCCGTAAGTCGGCTGAAGCTTTCTTT,CASSRKSAEAFF
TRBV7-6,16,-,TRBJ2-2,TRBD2,TGTGCCAGCACCCTCCGGCTAGCGGGAGCGGGCGGGGAGCTGTTTTTT,CASTLRLAGAGGELFF
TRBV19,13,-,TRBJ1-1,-,TGTGCCAGTAGTTGGTCTCAGAACACTGAAGCTTTCTTT,CASSWSQNTEAFF
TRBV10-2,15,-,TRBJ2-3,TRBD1,TGCGCCAGCGGGGGGACAGGGGCAAGCACAGATACGCAGTATTTT,CASGGTGASTDTQYF
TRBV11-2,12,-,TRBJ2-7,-,TGTGCCAGCAGCTTCGGAGAGTACGAGCAGTACTTC,CASSFGEYEQYF
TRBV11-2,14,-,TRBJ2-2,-,TGTGCCAGCAGCCTTACACCAAACACCGGGGAGCTGTTTTTT,CASSLTPNTGELFF
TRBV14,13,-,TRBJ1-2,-,TGTGCCAGCAGCCAGTTAGGAGACTATGGCTACACCTTC,CASSQLGDYGYTF
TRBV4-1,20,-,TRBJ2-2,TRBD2,TGCGCCAGCAGCCACTCTAAAGCTGGGGCTAGCGGCCCCGAGTTCGGGGAGCTGTTTTTT,CASSHSKAGASGPEFGELFF
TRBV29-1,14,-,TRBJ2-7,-,TGCAGCGCTCTACAGGGCCCGAGCTCCTACGAGCAGTACTTC,CSALQGPSSYEQYF
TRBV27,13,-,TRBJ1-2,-,TGTGCCAGCAGTTTTGGGTTGGGCTATGGCTACACCTTC,CASSFGLGYGYTF
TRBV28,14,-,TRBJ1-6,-,TGTGCCAGCAGTACAGGGTCGTGGGGACCGCCCCTCCACTTT,CASSTGSWGPPLHF
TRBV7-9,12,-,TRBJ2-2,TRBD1,TGTGCCAGCAGCCGGACAGGGGGCAGGCTGTTTTTT,CASSRTGGRLFF
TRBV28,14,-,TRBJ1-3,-,TGTGCCGGAAGAGGCGGGAGCTCTGGAAACACCATATATTTT,CAGRGGSSGNTIYF
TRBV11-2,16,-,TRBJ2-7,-,TGTGCCAGCAGCTTAGATCGCCCAAAGGCCTCCTACGAGCAGTACTTC,CASSLDRPKASYEQYF
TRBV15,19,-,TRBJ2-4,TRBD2,TGTGCCACCAGCCCCCGGGAGGGGAAGGGGGAGACAGCCAAAAACATTCAGTACTTC,CATSPREGKGETAKNIQYF
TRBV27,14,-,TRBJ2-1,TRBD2,TGTGCCAGCAGTCTAGCGGGAAACAGCAATGAGCAGTTCTTC,CASSLAGNSNEQFF
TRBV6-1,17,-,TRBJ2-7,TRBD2,TGTGCCAGCAGAGAACGACGGACTAGCGGGAGGAAGTACGAGCAGTACTTC,CASRERRTSGRKYEQYF
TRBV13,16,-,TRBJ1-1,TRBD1,TGTGCCAGCAGCTCCGAATTCGGGACAGCCAACACTGAAGCTTTCTTT,CASSSEFGTANTEAFF
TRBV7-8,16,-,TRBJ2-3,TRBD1,TGTGCCAGCAGCTTATTTGGGACAGGGATCCCAGATACGCAGTATTTT,CASSLFGTGIPDTQYF
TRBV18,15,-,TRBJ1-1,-,TGTGCCAGCTCAAACAGCGCAAACGCGGTCACTGAAGCTTTCTTT,CASSNSANAVTEAFF
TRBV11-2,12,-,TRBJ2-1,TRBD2,TGTGCCAGCAGCTGGGGGGGGACGGAGCAGTTCTTC,CASSWGGTEQFF